The TCR beta chain described here comes from a study of identical twins. Points from the study as a whole: The more abundant beta clonotypes in cord blood had fewer insertions, and memory repertoires did not show this.

Unique molecular identifiers were present on the cDNA, which also gained a universal primer site by template switching. From the 5' RACE reads, TCRdb called clonotypes with MiXCR, one entry per CDR3 protein. The profile shows approximately 410,000 distinct CDR3 sequences, roughly 18% of them singletons. Germline V lookup: CDR1 DFQATT, CDR2 SNEGSKA (reference sequence). J gave up 6 bases and V 7 bases, and 5 bases lay outside the gene matches. This CDR3 has 13 residues. This clonotype was observed a few times. Its antigen is as yet unknown. The chain links TRBV20-1 to TRBJ2-7; TRBD2 matches at 14 bases. Specimen: naive T cells sorted from blood. This clonotype was obtained from a man aged 50 to 59 in good health. CDR3 region: CSVPGLAGVEQYF. For the CDR3, the DNA is TGCAGTGTTCCGGGACTAGCGGGGGTCGAGCAGTACTTC.